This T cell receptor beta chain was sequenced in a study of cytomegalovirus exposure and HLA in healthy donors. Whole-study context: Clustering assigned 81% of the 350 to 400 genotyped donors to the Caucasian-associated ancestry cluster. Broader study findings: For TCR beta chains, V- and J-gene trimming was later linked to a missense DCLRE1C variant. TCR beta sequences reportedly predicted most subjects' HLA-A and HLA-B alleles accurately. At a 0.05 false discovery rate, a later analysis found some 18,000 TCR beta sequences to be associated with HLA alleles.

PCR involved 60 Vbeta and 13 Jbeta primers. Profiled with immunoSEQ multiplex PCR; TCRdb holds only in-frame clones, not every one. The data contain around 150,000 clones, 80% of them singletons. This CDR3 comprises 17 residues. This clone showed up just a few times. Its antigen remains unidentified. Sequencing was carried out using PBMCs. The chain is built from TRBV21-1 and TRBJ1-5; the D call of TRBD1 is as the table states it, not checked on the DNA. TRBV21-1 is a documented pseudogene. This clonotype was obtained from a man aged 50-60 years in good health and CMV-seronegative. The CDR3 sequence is CASSKVSRSPRGQPQHF. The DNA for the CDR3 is TGTGCCAGCAGCAAAGTTTCCAGGAGCCCTAGGGGGCAGCCCCAGCATTTT.